A selection of T cell receptor beta chains follows, all from one sample in a study of human T cells and chemical hapten exposure. TCRdb reprocessed the RACE reads via MiXCR and lists one record per CDR3 protein. The repertoire holds tens of thousands of distinct CDR3 sequences, with about 9.3% as singletons. The input for sequencing was whole blood, taken in connection with sensitization to the hapten diphenylcyclopropenone (DPC). Receptors were obtained from a woman between 35 and 50 years old with alopecia areata. Some clones in this sample may be carry-over from other donors' samples. CDR3s include the opening cysteine and the closing phenylalanine or tryptophan. Each record gives: V gene, D gene, J gene, clone size, CDR3 DNA, CDR3 protein. D genes are given only for firm matches. Size is omitted from some rows. Given values are once, few, many or a class for expanded clones.

V gene: TRBV18
D gene: NA
J gene: TRBJ1-6
clone size: few
CDR3 DNA: TGTGCCAGCTCACCCGGGGGCTCCGGCTCAGGGAATTCACCCCTCCACTTT
CDR3 protein: CASSPGGSGSGNSPLHF

V gene: TRBV2
D gene: NA
J gene: TRBJ2-2
clone size: many
CDR3 DNA: TGTGCCAGCAGTGCTCAACACGGGGTTCTCGAGGAGCTGTTTTTT
CDR3 protein: CASSAQHGVLEELFF

V gene: TRBV28
D gene: TRBD1
J gene: TRBJ1-1
clone size: few
CDR3 DNA: TGTGCCAGCAGTTCCACTTCGACAGGGAGCACTGAAGCTTTCTTT
CDR3 protein: CASSSTSTGSTEAFF

V gene: TRBV10-3
D gene: TRBD2
J gene: TRBJ2-7
clone size: NA
CDR3 DNA: TGTGCCATCAGTGCGGCGGGGGGGCCCTACGAGCAGTACTTC
CDR3 protein: CAISAAGGPYEQYF

V gene: TRBV10-2
D gene: NA
J gene: TRBJ2-3
clone size: many
CDR3 DNA: TGCGCCAGCAGTGAGTATGGGACTTCAGGAAAGTATTTT
CDR3 protein: CASSEYGTSGKYF

V gene: TRBV20-1
D gene: NA
J gene: TRBJ2-1
clone size: many
CDR3 DNA: TGCAGTGCTAGAAGAGCAGGGGTGCATGAGCAGTTCTTC
CDR3 protein: CSARRAGVHEQFF

V gene: TRBV2
D gene: NA
J gene: TRBJ2-7
clone size: many
CDR3 DNA: TGTGCCAGCACCGGGGGTCTTACCTACGAGCAGTACTTC
CDR3 protein: CASTGGLTYEQYF

V gene: TRBV9
D gene: NA
J gene: TRBJ2-3
clone size: NA
CDR3 DNA: TGTGCCAGCAGCGCAGAAGCGGGTTTTAACACAGATACGCAGTATTTT
CDR3 protein: CASSAEAGFNTDTQYF

V gene: TRBV7-6
D gene: TRBD2
J gene: TRBJ2-3
clone size: NA
CDR3 DNA: TGTGCCAGCAGCCAGCGTAGCGGACTAGCGTTAGATACGCAGTATTTT
CDR3 protein: CASSQRSGLALDTQYF

V gene: TRBV7-6
D gene: NA
J gene: TRBJ2-2
clone size: many
CDR3 DNA: TGTGCCAGCAGCTTAAGTCCTACCGGGGAGCTGTTTTTT
CDR3 protein: CASSLSPTGELFF

V gene: TRBV6-5
D gene: NA
J gene: TRBJ2-7
clone size: many
CDR3 DNA: TGTGCCAGCAGTTACTACAACTCCTACGAGCAGTACTTC
CDR3 protein: CASSYYNSYEQYF

V gene: TRBV6-5
D gene: NA
J gene: TRBJ1-1
clone size: NA
CDR3 DNA: TGTGCCAGCAGCCGCGTGACGGGCTCCACTGAAGCTTTCTTT
CDR3 protein: CASSRVTGSTEAFF

V gene: TRBV20-1
D gene: NA
J gene: TRBJ2-2
clone size: few
CDR3 DNA: TGCAGTGCTAGCCGTAACCGGGACACCGGGGAGCTGTTTTTT
CDR3 protein: CSASRNRDTGELFF

V gene: TRBV6-5
D gene: NA
J gene: TRBJ2-6
clone size: many
CDR3 DNA: TGTGCCAGCAGTTACTCCGAAGGGTCTGGGGCCAACGTCCTGACTTTC
CDR3 protein: CASSYSEGSGANVLTF

V gene: TRBV10-3
D gene: TRBD2
J gene: TRBJ2-3
clone size: few
CDR3 DNA: TGTGCCATCTCTAGAAATAGCGGGGGGGCCAGAGATACGCAGTATTTT
CDR3 protein: CAISRNSGGARDTQYF

V gene: TRBV20-1
D gene: NA
J gene: TRBJ2-3
clone size: NA
CDR3 DNA: TGCAGTGCCAGAGGGCACAGCCCTACAGATACGCAGTATTTT
CDR3 protein: CSARGHSPTDTQYF

V gene: TRBV6-6
D gene: TRBD1
J gene: TRBJ1-3
clone size: many
CDR3 DNA: TGTGCCAGCAGTCGGACAGGGCGCGGAAACACCATATATTTT
CDR3 protein: CASSRTGRGNTIYF

V gene: TRBV7-9
D gene: TRBD2
J gene: TRBJ2-5
clone size: NA
CDR3 DNA: TGTGCCGGGTATCGGGGGGTTGAAGAGACCCAGTACTTC
CDR3 protein: CAGYRGVEETQYF

V gene: TRBV7-2
D gene: TRBD1
J gene: TRBJ2-3
clone size: NA
CDR3 DNA: TGTGCCAGCAGTTTTGGGGACAGGTCCACAGATACGCAGTATTTT
CDR3 protein: CASSFGDRSTDTQYF

V gene: TRBV3-1
D gene: NA
J gene: TRBJ2-2
clone size: few
CDR3 DNA: TGTGCCAGCAGCCAACAGGGGGAGGCCGGGGAGCTGTTTTTT
CDR3 protein: CASSQQGEAGELFF

V gene: TRBV29-1
D gene: NA
J gene: TRBJ2-2
clone size: few
CDR3 DNA: TGCAGCGTTAGTTGGCGGGCGAACACCGGGGAGCTGTTTTTT
CDR3 protein: CSVSWRANTGELFF

V gene: TRBV11-2
D gene: NA
J gene: TRBJ2-1
clone size: few
CDR3 DNA: TGTGCCAGCAGCCGAATTTATAGGGGCGATGAGCAGTTCTTC
CDR3 protein: CASSRIYRGDEQFF

V gene: TRBV3-1
D gene: TRBD2
J gene: TRBJ2-5
clone size: many
CDR3 DNA: TGTGCCAGCAGCCAAGGGAGCGGGGGACTTAAGACCCAGTACTTC
CDR3 protein: CASSQGSGGLKTQYF

V gene: TRBV7-2
D gene: TRBD1
J gene: TRBJ2-3
clone size: few
CDR3 DNA: TGTGCCAGCAGCCATTCCAGACAGGGCACTAATCCCCTTTCAGATACGCAGTATTTT
CDR3 protein: CASSHSRQGTNPLSDTQYF